Following are 21 T cell receptor beta chains from one sample sequenced in a study of spatial heterogeneity in lung cancer. TCRdb processed the 5' RACE reads anew with MiXCR; each CDR3 protein has one entry. This table holds fewer than 100,000 distinct CDR3 sequences, roughly 19% found once. Time point given: blood at routine non-recurrence follow-up after resection. The input for sequencing was PBMCs, taken at follow-up. All receptors derive from a male donor with early-stage non-small cell lung cancer.

This clonotype occurred a few times. The chain carries TRBV2 and TRBJ2-7; D uncertain. This CDR3 has 13 residues. Germline CDR1 is SNHLY and CDR2 is FYNNEI. V was cut by 8 bases and J by 0 bases, with 11 bases left in between. CDR3 DNA sequence: TGTGCCAGCGAGCCAGGAAGCTCCTACGAGCAGTACTTC. Translating it yields CASEPGSSYEQYF.

The rearrangement joins TRBV4-1 to TRBJ1-5, with a tentative D call TRBD1 (5 bases). There are 15 residues in the CDR3. Trimming left V 4 bases short and J 1 base short, with 11 bases between. Germline loops: CDR1 MGHRA, CDR2 YSYEKL. The DNA for the CDR3 is TGCGCCAGCAGCCGAACGGGGCACAGCAATCAGCCCCAGCATTTT. It encodes CASSRTGHSNQPQHF.

The rearrangement joins TRBV19 to TRBJ2-1; the D gene could be TRBD1 or TRBD2 (5 bases each). Trimming left V 5 bases short and J 8 bases short, with 16 bases between. CDR1 LNHDA and CDR2 SQIVND come from the germline V gene (reference sequence). The CDR3 is made up of 14 amino acids. Written as DNA, the CDR3 is TGTGCCAGTAGTGCAGGGAGTGTAATCTATGAGCAGTTCTTC. Residues: CASSAGSVIYEQFF.

This clonotype was found many times. The V and J genes are TRBV5-8 and TRBJ2-1; TRBD1 matches at 9 bases. CDR3 size: 15 residues. The V gene's germline CDR1 is SGHTS and CDR2 YDEGEE. The trim removed 5 bases at V and 6 bases at J, leaving 9 bases unmatched. CDR3 sequence: CASSPGQGSINEQFF. In DNA form, the CDR3 reads TGTGCCAGCAGTCCGGGACAGGGATCTATCAATGAGCAGTTCTTC.

This clonotype has a handful of counts. The CDR3 bases are TGTGCCAGCAGCCTGGGGGGCGCGGTCAGCACTAGGGAGCAGTACTTC. Encoded protein: CASSLGGAVSTREQYF. The chain uses TRBV6-5 and TRBJ2-7; D tentatively reads TRBD1 or TRBD2 (6 bases each). The V gene's germline CDR1 is MNHEY and CDR2 SVGAGI. CDR3 size: 16 residues. Between the trimmed V and J ends, which lost 6 bases and 7 bases, there was a span of 25 bases.

The chain couples TRBV12-5 to TRBJ2-1; a weak D match, TRBD2 (5 bases). Germline lookup yields CDR1 LGHNT and CDR2 FRNRAP. V dropped 6 bases and J dropped 6 bases, with 6 bases sitting between them. The CDR3 has 11 residues. The CDR3 nucleotides read TGTGCTAGTGGCCGGGGCAATGAGCAGTTCTTC. Encoded protein: CASGRGNEQFF. The variable domain in full, completed from reference TRBV12-5 and TRBJ2-1, reads DARVTQTPRHKVTEMGQEVTMRCQPILGHNTVFWYRQTMMQGLELLAYFRNRAPLDDSGMPKDRFSAEMPDATLATLKIQPSEPRDSAVYFCASGRGNEQFFGPGTRLTVL.

This clonotype was picked up a small number of times. The chain couples TRBV20-1 to TRBJ2-3; 10 bases align to TRBD1. The germline gives CDR1 DFQATT, CDR2 SNEGSKA (reference sequence). Trimming took 3 bases from V and 3 from J; bases not matched to a gene: 6. The CDR3 has 15 amino acids. CDR3 coding DNA: TGCAGTGCTAGTCTGGGACAGGGGATTACAGATACGCAGTATTTT. This sequence encodes CSASLGQGITDTQYF.

This clonotype rates as medium-sized (0.01 to 0.1%). The V and J genes are TRBV14 and TRBJ2-4; 11 positions agree with TRBD1. This CDR3 has 16 residues. Germline V CDR1 and CDR2: SGHDN, FVKESK. J gave up 2 bases and V 5 bases, and 5 bases lay outside the gene matches. CDR3 region: CASSKGQGASKNIQYF. CDR3 nucleotides: TGTGCCAGCAGCAAAGGACAGGGGGCGTCCAAAAACATTCAGTACTTC.

The rearrangement joins TRBV7-2 to TRBJ1-2; the D gene is possibly TRBD1 (6 bases). This CDR3 comprises 15 residues. The V gene lost 0 bases and the J gene lost 3 bases, with 11 bases spanning the gap. CDR1 and CDR2 (germline): SGHTA, FQGNSA. This chain's CDR3 is CASSLARDTHYGYTF. In nucleotides, the CDR3 is TGTGCCAGCAGCTTAGCGCGGGACACACACTATGGCTACACCTTC.

The CDR3 DNA sequence: TGTGCCAGCAGCCAAGCGGGCTCTAACTATGGCTACACCTTC. Translating gives CASSQAGSNYGYTF. The V call is TRBV3-1, the J call TRBJ1-2, with D unresolved. This CDR3 contains 14 residues. The V end lost 1 base, the J end lost 0 bases, and 6 bases lay between the germline ends. CDR1 is LGHDT and CDR2 is YNNKEL in the germline V gene (reference sequence). The full variable domain, with the rest looked up from reference TRBV3-1 and TRBJ1-2, is DTAVSQTPKYLVTQMGNDKSIKCEQNLGHDTMYWYKQDSKKFLKIMFSYNNKELIINETVPNRFSPKSPDKAHLNLHINSLELGDSAVYFCASSQAGSNYGYTFGSGTRLTVV.

This chain connects TRBV4-3 to TRBJ1-2, with D perhaps matching TRBD1 (6 bases). The germline V and J ends were trimmed by 5 bases and 8 bases, with 30 bases remaining between them. This CDR3 has 18 amino acids. Germline V gene data show CDR1 as LGHNA and CDR2 as YSLEER. Here the CDR3 DNA reads TGCGCCAGCAGCTACGACAGGACCTCCCGGTACGAAATTGGAGGCTACACCTTC. This encodes CASSYDRTSRYEIGGYTF.

This sequence joins TRBV7-9 and TRBJ1-5, with D possibly being TRBD1 (6 bases). The CDR3 loop spans 17 amino acids. The V end lost 1 base, the J end lost 4 bases, and 17 bases lay between the germline ends. Germline CDR1 reads SEHNR; CDR2 reads FQNEAQ (reference sequence). CDR3 sequence reads: CASSLVVGGQLNQPQHF. The CDR3 DNA follows: TGTGCCAGCAGCTTAGTAGTCGGCGGACAGCTTAATCAGCCCCAGCATTTT. Complete variable domain (other parts from reference TRBV7-9 and TRBJ1-5): DTGVSQNPRHKITKRGQNVTFRCDPISEHNRLYWYRQTLGQGPEFLTYFQNEAQLEKSRLLSDRFSAERPKGSFSTLEIQRTEQGDSAMYLCASSLVVGGQLNQPQHFGDGTRLSIL.

This clonotype was observed a handful of times. CDR3 nucleotide sequence: TGTGCCTGGAGTTTTCGGAACACTGAAGCTTTCTTT. Protein sequence: CAWSFRNTEAFF. This rearrangement joins TRBV30 to TRBJ1-1; D not certain. CDR3 length: 12 residues. Between the trimmed V and J ends, which lost 2 bases and 1 base, there was a span of 5 bases. CDR1 is GTSNPN, CDR2 SVGIG, per germline (reference sequence).

J is TRBJ1-2 and V is TRBV29-1; 11 bases align to TRBD1. The V gene's germline CDR1 is SQVTM and CDR2 ANQGSEA. V gave up 6 bases and J gave up 1 base; unmatched junction bases: 7. The CDR3 is 15 amino acids. CDR3 sequence (DNA): TGCAGCGTAGCCGGGACAGGGGGTAGTAACTATGGCTACACCTTC. Its translation: CSVAGTGGSNYGYTF.

This clonotype came up a few times. The rearrangement links TRBV6-2 or TRBV6-3 to TRBJ2-1; 7 bases match TRBD2. This CDR3 contains 17 residues. Germline CDR1 and CDR2: MNHEY and SVGEGT. The V and J ends lost 0 bases and 6 bases, in that order; junction bases with no gene match: 11. The CDR3 region is CASSYSLPAGGGNEQFF. DNA of the CDR3: TGTGCCAGCAGTTACTCCCTCCCAGCGGGCGGGGGCAATGAGCAGTTCTTC.

This clonotype was recorded a few times. The gene calls are TRBV20-1 and TRBJ1-4, with TRBD1 identical over 9 bases. Trimming removed 4 bases from V and 8 bases from J; junction bases left unmatched: 5. Germline CDR1 is DFQATT and CDR2 is SNEGSKA (reference sequence). The CDR3 runs 13 residues. For the CDR3, the DNA is TGCAGTGCTACCACAGGGGGCATCGAAAAACTGTTTTTT. It is translated as CSATTGGIEKLFF.

This clonotype was picked up a small number of times. CDR3 amino acids: CASSENRLTEAFF. The CDR3 DNA reads TGTGCCAGCAGTGAAAATAGGTTGACTGAAGCTTTCTTT. This sequence joins TRBV6-1 and TRBJ1-1, with D uncertain. This CDR3 is built from 13 residues. Germline CDR1 is MNHNS and CDR2 is SASEGT. V was cut by 2 bases and J by 5 bases, with 9 bases left in between.

This clonotype was recorded a few times. The chain has TRBV2 and TRBJ2-3; 8 bases are shared with TRBD2. This CDR3 spans 14 amino acids. V shed 4 bases, J shed 5 bases, and the junction held 5 bases outside the gene matches. CDR1 and CDR2 from the germline V gene are SNHLY and FYNNEI. This CDR3 reads CASSARTSQDTQYF. CDR3 DNA: TGTGCCAGCAGTGCTCGGACTAGCCAAGATACGCAGTATTTT.

This chain joins TRBV5-6 and TRBJ2-5; 7 nucleotides match TRBD2. This CDR3 has 16 residues. Germline V gives CDR1 SGHDT, CDR2 YYEEEE. Trimming took 3 bases from V and 5 from J; bases not matched to a gene: 13. The CDR3 protein is CASSWGGAGPGETQYF. In DNA form, the CDR3 reads TGTGCCAGCAGCTGGGGAGGGGCCGGCCCCGGGGAGACCCAGTACTTC.

The chain joins TRBV5-5 to TRBJ1-2; no definite D call. This CDR3 contains 15 residues. The V end was cut by 1 base, the J end by 0 bases, with 10 bases between. CDR1 and CDR2 from the germline V gene are SGHKS and YYEKEE (reference sequence). The CDR3 DNA follows: TGTGCCAGCAGCTTGAGGGCGGGAGCTAACTATGGCTACACCTTC. Translated: CASSLRAGANYGYTF.

This sequence joins TRBV6-1 and TRBJ2-2; the D is unclear. The CDR3 contains 13 residues. The V gene's germline CDR1 is MNHNS and CDR2 SASEGT. Trimming stripped 7 bases from V and 3 bases from J, with 9 bases between. The CDR3 nucleotides are TGTGCCAGCACTCAAAGGGACACCGGGGAGCTGTTTTTT. This translates into CASTQRDTGELFF.